The TCR beta chain described here comes from a study of cytomegalovirus exposure and HLA in healthy donors. Donors had nominal health at sampling but likely had unrecorded immune exposures. CDR3 length equals 14 residues. After removal of 3 bases from V and 1 base from J, the junction contained 0 bases not matched to a gene. Per germline, CDR1 LNHDA and CDR2 SQIVND (reference sequence). Amplification used 60 Vbeta primers and 13 Jbeta primers. Here immunoSEQ multiplex PCR was the method, and the copy in TCRdb shows in-frame clones only, minus some. The sample holds 85,000 to 130,000 clones; around four fifths are singletons and the top ten take under 2%.

Specimen: PBMCs. The V gene is TRBV19, the J gene TRBJ2-5; 9 nucleotides agree with TRBD2. The TCR originated in a woman aged 40-49 years in good health and CMV-seronegative. DNA for the CDR3: TGTGCCAGTAGTATGGGACTAGCCCAAGAGACCCAGTACTTC. Protein product: CASSMGLAQETQYF.